Presented here are 24 T cell receptor beta chains from one specimen sequenced in a study of blood T cell repertoires in COVID-19. TCRdb keeps only in-frame clones here, not all; method: immunoSEQ multiplex PCR. The sample consists of some 450,000 clones, 85% to 90% of them appearing once. Sequencing was carried out using peripheral blood. The receptors stem from a man between 18 and 35 years old with COVID-19, enrolled during active disease.

The CDR3 is CATSPGGTGATGELFF. The CDR3 DNA follows: TGTGCCACCAGTCCCGGGGGGACAGGGGCAACCGGGGAGCTGTTTTTT. The chain is built from TRBV24-1 and TRBJ2-2; TRBD1 aligns across 10 bases. V shed 6 bases, J shed 5 bases, and the junction held 8 bases outside the gene matches. The CDR3 length is 16 residues. CDR1 is KGHDR, CDR2 SFDVKD, per germline.

CDR3 coding DNA: TGTGCCACCAGTAAGAGCTACCGACAGGGCGACTCTGGGGCCAACGTCCTGACTTTC. Protein: CATSKSYRQGDSGANVLTF. This chain joins TRBV24-1 and TRBJ2-6; 7 bases are a match to TRBD1. Germline CDR1 KGHDR, CDR2 SFDVKD. Trimming removed 6 bases from V and 0 bases from J; junction bases left unmatched: 13. The CDR3 extends over 19 amino acids.

This clone has a single count. This sample also contains other DNA sequences that code for the same CDR3. V is TRBV5-1 and J is TRBJ2-5, with D perhaps TRBD1 (5 bases). CDR3 length equals 14 residues. Germline lookup yields CDR1 SGHRS and CDR2 YFSETQ. Trimming removed 0 bases from V and 5 bases from J, with 11 bases in between. The CDR3 region has the DNA TGCGCCAGCAGCTTGGGCAGGGCTGGGGAGACCCAGTACTTC. Its protein is CASSLGRAGETQYF.

This clone showed up just once. The V call is TRBV18, the J call TRBJ1-2; TRBD1 might be the D (6 bases). The CDR3 extends over 13 amino acids. Germline V gene data show CDR1 as KGHSH and CDR2 as LQKENI. V was trimmed by 2 bases and J by 4 bases, leaving 8 bases between them. CDR3 sequence (DNA): TGTGCCAGCTCACCAGGACAGTTCTATGGCTACACCTTC. This gives the protein CASSPGQFYGYTF.

This chain uses TRBV7-3 with TRBJ2-3; maybe TRBD2 (5 bases). The CDR3 length is 16 residues. V gave up 4 bases and J gave up 2 bases, with 16 bases separating them. Germline V gene sequence: CDR1 SGHTA, CDR2 FQGTGA. CDR3 nucleotide sequence: TGTGCCAGCAGCTCAGGAACTAGTCGGACCACAGATACGCAGTATTTT. Its protein product is CASSSGTSRTTDTQYF.

This clone was counted only a few times. The CDR3 protein is CASSSAGGGQPQHF. In nucleotides, the CDR3 is TGTGCCAGCAGCTCCGCCGGTGGAGGTCAGCCCCAGCATTTT. The rearrangement links TRBV7-9 to TRBJ1-5; D ambiguous. Trimming removed 4 bases at V and 6 bases at J, with 13 bases between. The V gene's germline CDR1 is SEHNR and CDR2 FQNEAQ (reference sequence). The CDR3 spans 14 residues.

This clone was recorded once. This chain uses TRBV7-8 with TRBJ2-1, with 7 positions matching TRBD1. This CDR3 contains 13 residues. Germline CDR1 is SGHVS and CDR2 is FQNEAQ. V shed 3 bases, J shed 7 bases, and the junction held 3 bases outside the gene matches. In DNA form, the CDR3 reads TGTGCCAGCAGCTTCAACAGGGGAAATGAGCAGTTCTTC. Translated, it gives CASSFNRGNEQFF.

The chain has TRBV5-1 and TRBJ2-2, with a possible D match to TRBD1 (7 bases). The ends were cut back, 4 bases at V and 5 bases at J, with 12 bases in the middle. The length of the CDR3 is 14 residues. Per the germline V gene, CDR1 is SGHRS and CDR2 is YFSETQ. The CDR3 sequence: CASSQQGRTGELFF. The CDR3, as DNA: TGCGCCAGCAGCCAACAGGGGAGGACCGGGGAGCTGTTTTTT.

The chain uses TRBV5-8 and TRBJ2-1; 14 bases are a match to TRBD2. The CDR3 extends over 18 amino acids. CDR1 is SGHTS and CDR2 is YDEGEE in the germline V gene. J was trimmed by 7 bases and V by 1 base; bases with no gene match: 10. The CDR3 spells CASSLSGLAGGGRNEQFF. The CDR3 DNA reads TGTGCCAGCAGCTTGTCCGGACTAGCGGGAGGTGGGAGGAATGAGCAGTTCTTC.

CDR3 sequence reads: CASSSRTSGRSKNEQFF. DNA for the CDR3: TGTGCCAGCAGCTCCCGGACTAGCGGGAGATCGAAGAATGAGCAGTTCTTC. The V gene is TRBV5-4, the J gene TRBJ2-1; 13 bases are a match to TRBD2. This CDR3 region has 17 residues. V lost 3 bases and J lost 7; bases outside the gene matches: 10. Germline V gene sequence: CDR1 SGHNT, CDR2 YYREEE (reference sequence). The variable domain in full, completed from reference TRBV5-4 and TRBJ2-1, reads ETGVTQSPTHLIKTRGQQVTLRCSSQSGHNTVSWYQQALGQGPQFIFQYYREEENGRGNFPPRFSGLQFPNYSSELNVNALELDDSALYLCASSSRTSGRSKNEQFFGPGTRLTVL.

The chain carries TRBV7-6 and TRBJ1-5; D remains ambiguous. The V end lost 0 bases, the J end lost 2 bases, and 8 bases lay between the germline ends. Germline CDR1 is SGHVS and CDR2 is FNYEAQ. The CDR3 totals 15 residues. CDR3 loop: CASSLALGGNQPQHF. CDR3 nucleotides: TGTGCCAGCAGCTTAGCGCTCGGTGGCAATCAGCCCCAGCATTTT.

This chain links TRBV6-4 with TRBJ2-5; 10 nucleotides match TRBD2. Germline CDR1 and CDR2: MRHNA and SNTAGT. V was clipped by 4 bases and J by 3 bases; unmatched bases: 8. The CDR3 extends over 16 amino acids. The CDR3 DNA sequence: TGTGCCAGCAGTGCCCCCAGGCTAGCGGGGGAAGAGACCCAGTACTTC. As protein: CASSAPRLAGEETQYF.

This clone came up once. This chain's CDR3 is CAATEQQGLGNTIYF. The CDR3 DNA reads as TGTGCCGCAACCGAACAACAGGGCCTCGGAAACACCATATATTTT. The V call is TRBV4-2, the J call TRBJ1-3, with D possibly being TRBD1 (6 bases). This CDR3 is built from 15 residues. Germline lookup yields CDR1 LGHNA and CDR2 YNFKEQ. V was trimmed by 11 bases and J by 4 bases, leaving 21 bases between them.

The genes are TRBV4-2 and TRBJ2-5, with 9 bases identical to TRBD2. This CDR3 is 16 amino acids long. The germline V gene has CDR1 LGHNA and CDR2 YNFKEQ. With V trimmed by 0 bases and J by 4 bases, 6 bases remained unmatched. The CDR3 DNA reads as TGTGCCAGCAGCCAAGAGGCGGGAGGGCCTCCAGAGACCCAGTACTTC. Translation gives CASSQEAGGPPETQYF.

The rearrangement joins TRBV25-1 to TRBJ2-5; 10 bases are shared with TRBD2. J gave up 7 bases and V 10 bases, and 12 bases lay outside the gene matches. The CDR3 runs 14 residues. CDR1 is MGHDK and CDR2 is SYGVNS in the germline V gene. CDR3 in amino acids: CATRLTSGRGTQYF. CDR3 sequence (DNA): TGTGCCACACGCCTGACTAGCGGGCGGGGGACCCAGTACTTC.

This chain uses TRBV6-5 with TRBJ2-1, with TRBD2 identical over 11 bases. The germline gives CDR1 MNHEY, CDR2 SVGAGI. This CDR3 is 15 amino acids long. Unmatched junction bases numbered 9, after V lost 6 bases and J lost 8 bases. The chain's CDR3 is CASRALAGGMYEQFF. CDR3 DNA sequence: TGTGCCAGCAGGGCTCTAGCGGGGGGTATGTATGAGCAGTTCTTC.

CDR3 DNA: TGTGCCAGCAGCTCGGACAGCCAGAACACTGAAGCTTTCTTT. It yields the protein CASSSDSQNTEAFF. The rearrangement joins TRBV5-8 to TRBJ1-1; D is possibly TRBD1 (6 bases). Trimming pared 3 bases from V and 1 base from J, leaving 10 bases between. CDR3 length: 14 residues. Germline CDR1 SGHTS, CDR2 YDEGEE.

This clone was counted a few times. This chain joins TRBV10-3 and TRBJ2-3; 9 nucleotides align to TRBD2. The CDR3 is 18 amino acids. Germline CDR1 ENHRY, CDR2 SYGVKD. V trimming: 0 bases; J trimming: 5 bases; junction bases outside the gene matches: 12. CDR3 sequence reads: CAISESSVASGIKDTQYF. The CDR3 bases are TGTGCCATCAGTGAGTCGTCGGTGGCTAGCGGGATAAAAGATACGCAGTATTTT.

This chain joins TRBV6-5 and TRBJ1-2, with D unresolved. CDR3 length equals 16 residues. V was clipped by 0 bases and J by 4 bases, with 15 bases between them. Germline CDR1 and CDR2: MNHEY and SVGAGI. CDR3 nucleotide sequence: TGTGCCAGCAGTTACTCAAGAGCCTTTCCATCCTATGGCTACACCTTC. It codes for CASSYSRAFPSYGYTF.

The chain links TRBV4-1 to TRBJ1-1; 8 bases align to TRBD1. The CDR3 has 14 residues. Trimming cost V 3 bases and J 4 bases; bases outside gene matches: 4. Germline CDR1 MGHRA, CDR2 YSYEKL. For the CDR3, the DNA is TGCGCCAGCAGCCATATTACAGGGGGCACTGAAGCTTTCTTT. This translates into CASSHITGGTEAFF.

The rearrangement joins TRBV9 to TRBJ1-1; 7 positions match TRBD1. The CDR3 length is 13 residues. CDR1 is SGDLS and CDR2 is YYNGEE in the germline V gene. Trimming at V came to 3 bases and at J to 3 bases, leaving 2 bases not matched to a gene. The CDR3 region has the DNA TGTGCCAGCAGCGGACAGGGCCACACTGAAGCTTTCTTT. Amino acids: CASSGQGHTEAFF.

The rearrangement joins TRBV6-7 to TRBJ2-7; TRBD2 aligns across 8 bases. TRBV6-7 is placed among ORFs of uncertain function. V dropped 5 bases and J dropped 0; count of bases not matched to a gene: 9. The CDR3 length is 16 residues. Here the CDR3 reads CASSGTRPRSSYEQYF. CDR3 nucleotides: TGTGCCAGCAGTGGGACTAGGCCGAGGAGCTCCTACGAGCAGTACTTC.

The chain is built from TRBV6-5 and TRBJ2-7; D is perhaps TRBD2 (5 bases). The germline CDR1 and CDR2 sequences are MNHEY and SVGAGI. Deletions cut 6 bases from V and 6 bases from J, with 21 bases between. This CDR3 comprises 15 residues. The CDR3 nucleotides read TGTGCCAGCAGGGACTGGAGGCGGCGGCCTGGCGAGCAGTACTTC. Protein: CASRDWRRRPGEQYF.

V is TRBV4-1 and J is TRBJ2-3, with TRBD2 matching 13 bases. Per germline, CDR1 MGHRA and CDR2 YSYEKL. The CDR3 is 16 residues long. The V and J ends lost 1 base and 6 bases, in that order; junction bases with no gene match: 4. The CDR3 sequence: CASSQAGTSGKDTQYF. For the CDR3, the DNA is TGCGCCAGCAGCCAAGCCGGGACTAGCGGGAAGGATACGCAGTATTTT.